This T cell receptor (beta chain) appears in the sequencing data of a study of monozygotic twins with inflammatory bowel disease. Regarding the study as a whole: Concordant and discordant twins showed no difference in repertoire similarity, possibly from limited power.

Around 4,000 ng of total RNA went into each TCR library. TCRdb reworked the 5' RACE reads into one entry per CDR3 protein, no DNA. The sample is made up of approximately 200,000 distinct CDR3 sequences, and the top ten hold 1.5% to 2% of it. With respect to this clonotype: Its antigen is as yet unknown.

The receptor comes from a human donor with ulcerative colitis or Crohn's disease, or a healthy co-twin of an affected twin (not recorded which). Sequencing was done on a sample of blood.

CDR3 sequence reads: CASTLKDGYTF. The chain is built from TRBV11-2 and TRBJ1-2. This CDR3 has 11 residues. Germline V CDR1 and CDR2: SGHAT, FQNNGV. The complete variable domain, with remaining parts taken from reference TRBV11-2 and TRBJ1-2, reads EAGVAQSPRYKIIEKRQSVAFWCNPISGHATLYWYQQILGQGPKLLIQFQNNGVVDDSQLPKDRFSAERLKGVDSTLKIQPAKLEDSAVYLCASTLKDGYTFGSGTRLTVV.